The 23 T cell receptor beta chains reported below all come from one sample, sequenced in a study of early T cells in non-severe SARS-CoV-2 infection. MiXCR, applied by TCRdb to the 5' RACE reads, yields one record per CDR3 protein. Of tens of thousands of distinct CDR3 sequences in the sample, less than 7% are singletons; the top ten hold about 4.7%. This specimen consisted of whole blood, obtained at baseline. The receptors shown here come from an adult who was a healthcare worker with PCR-confirmed SARS-CoV-2 infection or an uninfected control (not recorded which).

This clonotype occurred many times. J is TRBJ1-2 and V is TRBV11-2; D is ambiguous. The CDR3 runs 14 residues. Per germline, CDR1 SGHAT and CDR2 FQNNGV. V gave up 6 bases and J gave up 6 bases, with 17 bases separating them. CDR3 region: CASRVGGGSDGYTF. CDR3 bases: TGTGCCAGCAGAGTAGGCGGCGGGTCGGATGGCTACACCTTC.

This clonotype was picked up many times. The rearrangement joins TRBV5-1 to TRBJ1-5; no firm D call. The CDR3 runs 15 residues. The V gene's germline CDR1 is SGHRS and CDR2 YFSETQ. Trimming shortened V by 8 bases and J by 2 bases, and 17 bases separated the two germline ends. CDR3 residues: CASAMGPQGNQPQHF. The CDR3 DNA sequence: TGCGCCAGTGCAATGGGCCCTCAGGGCAATCAGCCCCAGCATTTT.

This clonotype has at least ten counts. The chain links TRBV18 to TRBJ1-1; 12 bases fit TRBD1. The germline V gene has CDR1 KGHSH and CDR2 LQKENI. J lost 7 bases, V lost 1 base, and 1 base had no gene match. This CDR3 has 14 residues. The CDR3 region is CASSPRDRGLEAFF. As DNA, the CDR3 is TGTGCCAGCTCACCACGGGACAGGGGGCTTGAAGCTTTCTTT.

This clonotype was recorded at least ten times. The chain links TRBV5-1 to TRBJ2-1; tentative D call: TRBD1 (5 bases). Germline V gives CDR1 SGHRS, CDR2 YFSETQ. This CDR3 has 15 residues. Trimming cost V 0 bases and J 4 bases, with 11 bases left between them. CDR3 in amino acids: CASSLGDAGYNEQFF. As DNA, the CDR3 is TGCGCCAGCAGCTTGGGAGACGCAGGGTACAATGAGCAGTTCTTC.

In this sample, this clonotype turned up many times. The chain recombines TRBV27 with TRBJ2-3, with TRBD2 matching over 12 bases. V shed 7 bases, J shed 6 bases, and the junction held 11 bases outside the gene matches. Per germline, CDR1 MNHEY and CDR2 SMNVEV (reference sequence). The CDR3 sequence is 16 residues long. This CDR3 reads CASTRDRLAGVDTQYF. The DNA for the CDR3 is TGTGCCAGCACCAGGGATAGACTAGCGGGAGTCGATACGCAGTATTTT.

This clonotype was seen many times. The chain combines TRBV20-1 with TRBJ2-7, with 9 bases matching TRBD2. Germline assignment: CDR1 DFQATT and CDR2 SNEGSKA (reference sequence). This CDR3 has 16 residues. The junction had 11 bases not matched to a gene; V was cut back by 3 bases and J by 2 bases. The CDR3 here is CSASTYSGRGTYEQYF. DNA of the CDR3: TGCAGTGCTAGCACATATAGCGGGAGAGGAACCTACGAGCAGTACTTC.

There are many counts of this clonotype. This sequence joins TRBV7-6 and TRBJ2-3, with TRBD2 matching 8 bases. The germline gives CDR1 SGHVS, CDR2 FNYEAQ. The V segment lost 6 bases and the J segment 2 bases; nucleotides outside the gene matches: 1. This CDR3 is built from 13 residues. The DNA of the CDR3 is TGTGCCAGCAGAGCGGGAGTCACAGATACGCAGTATTTT. It yields the protein CASRAGVTDTQYF.

There are a few counts of this clonotype. The rearrangement joins TRBV7-2 to TRBJ1-2; tentatively, D is TRBD1 (6 bases). This CDR3 comprises 16 residues. Trimming pared 1 base from V and 4 bases from J, leaving 16 bases between. Germline CDR1 and CDR2: SGHTA and FQGNSA. The CDR3, as DNA: TGTGCCAGCAGCTTAGACAGGGCAACTGGCGCCTATGGCTACACCTTC. Its translation is CASSLDRATGAYGYTF.

In this sample, this clonotype turned up a few times. This chain connects TRBV29-1 to TRBJ1-1; D might be TRBD1 (6 bases). The length of the CDR3 is 13 residues. V was pared by 4 bases and J by 1 base, with 10 bases between. CDR1 and CDR2 (germline): SQVTM, ANQGSEA. CDR3 loop: CSVGRGQNTEAFF. DNA of the CDR3: TGCAGCGTTGGCCGGGGGCAGAACACTGAAGCTTTCTTT.

The sample holds many counts of this clonotype. The chain is built from TRBV12-3 or TRBV12-4 and TRBJ2-7, with TRBD2 matching 8 bases. V dropped 2 bases and J dropped 6; count of bases not matched to a gene: 9. The CDR3 sequence is 15 residues long. The CDR3: CASSLSASGPTEQYF. CDR3 bases: TGTGCCAGCAGTTTATCGGCTAGCGGGCCCACCGAGCAGTACTTC.

This clonotype was observed at least ten times. J is TRBJ2-1 and V is TRBV7-2; no clear D gene. The CDR3 has 15 residues. Germline lookup yields CDR1 SGHTA and CDR2 FQGNSA. The V end was cut by 1 base, the J end by 1 base, with 8 bases between. CDR3 region: CASSLVAGSYNEQFF. The CDR3 region has the DNA TGTGCCAGCAGCTTAGTAGCCGGTTCCTACAATGAGCAGTTCTTC.

There are many counts of this clonotype. J is TRBJ2-1 and V is TRBV12-3 or TRBV12-4, with TRBD2 matching over 9 bases. The CDR3 is 14 residues long. J gave up 10 bases and V 4 bases, and 8 bases lay outside the gene matches. As DNA, the CDR3 is TGTGCCAGCAGTTCCGGACTAGCGTGGAAGGAGCAGTTCTTC. Residues: CASSSGLAWKEQFF.

The table lists this clonotype with many counts. For the CDR3, the DNA is TGCAGTGCCCCACTAGCGGGGAGACTATACGAGCAGTACTTC. This gives the protein CSAPLAGRLYEQYF. The rearrangement links TRBV20-1 to TRBJ2-7; 10 nucleotides line up with TRBD2. Germline CDR1 DFQATT, CDR2 SNEGSKA (reference sequence). V gave up 6 bases and J gave up 4 bases; unmatched junction bases: 9. This CDR3 has 14 residues.

At least ten counts were recorded for this clonotype. The chain employs TRBV10-3 and TRBJ2-7; 9 nucleotides line up with TRBD2. V was pared by 6 bases and J by 0 bases, with 9 bases of the junction left unmatched. The CDR3 sequence is 16 residues long. Germline V gene sequence: CDR1 ENHRY, CDR2 SYGVKD. The CDR3 is CAISLYSGGISYEQYF. CDR3 nucleotides: TGTGCCATCAGCTTATATAGCGGGGGAATCTCCTACGAGCAGTACTTC.

V gene TRBV29-1 combines with J gene TRBJ1-6; 8 positions match TRBD1. Germline V gives CDR1 SQVTM, CDR2 ANQGSEA. The CDR3 consists of 15 residues. The junction had 6 bases not matched to a gene; V was cut back by 3 bases and J by 5 bases. CDR3: CSVDPPTGDNSPLHF. The DNA of the CDR3 is TGCAGCGTTGATCCGCCGACAGGGGATAATTCACCCCTCCACTTT. The full variable domain, rest sourced from reference TRBV29-1 and TRBJ1-6, is SAVISQKPSRDICQRGTSLTIQCQVDSQVTMMFWYRQQPGQSLTLIATANQGSEATYESGFVIDKFPISRPNLTFSTLTVSNMSPEDSSIYLCSVDPPTGDNSPLHFGNGTRLTVT.

The chain has TRBV12-3 or TRBV12-4 and TRBJ2-1; no firm D call. Trimming stripped 6 bases from V and 0 bases from J, with 12 bases between. This CDR3 comprises 15 residues. The CDR3 region is CASSPFRGSYNEQFF. Here the CDR3 DNA reads TGTGCCAGCAGCCCCTTTCGTGGCTCCTACAATGAGCAGTTCTTC.

This clonotype was recorded at least ten times. V usage is TRBV6-5 and J usage is TRBJ2-5, with no clear D. V lost 1 base and J lost 5, with 8 bases in between. Germline CDR1 reads MNHEY; CDR2 reads SVGAGI. This CDR3 comprises 13 residues. DNA of the CDR3: TGTGCCAGCAGTTACTATCCAAGCGAGACCCAGTACTTC. This sequence encodes CASSYYPSETQYF.

Ten or more counts support this clonotype. This rearrangement joins TRBV7-6 to TRBJ1-4; D may be TRBD1 (6 bases). Between the trimmed V and J ends, which lost 5 bases and 7 bases, there was a span of 14 bases. Per germline, CDR1 SGHVS and CDR2 FNYEAQ. The CDR3 is made up of 14 amino acids. DNA for the CDR3: TGTGCCAGCAGCGCCCCGGGACATCCTGAAAAACTGTTTTTT. It encodes CASSAPGHPEKLFF.

This clonotype was detected ten times or more. J is TRBJ1-1 and V is TRBV5-1; no firm D call. V lost 4 bases and J 2 bases, leaving 9 bases between the germline ends. The CDR3 contains 13 residues. Germline values: CDR1 SGHRS, CDR2 YFSETQ. The CDR3 loop is CASSNGPNTEAFF. CDR3 nucleotides: TGCGCCAGCAGCAACGGACCAAACACTGAAGCTTTCTTT. The entire variable domain, with the rest obtained from reference TRBV5-1 and TRBJ1-1, is as follows: KAGVTQTPRYLIKTRGQQVTLSCSPISGHRSVSWYQQTPGQGLQFLFEYFSETQRNKGNFPGRFSGRQFSNSRSEMNVSTLELGDSALYLCASSNGPNTEAFFGQGTRLTVV.

This clonotype was counted many times. V usage is TRBV6-5 and J usage is TRBJ2-7; D might be TRBD2 (6 bases). This CDR3 is 11 amino acids long. Deletions cut 7 bases from V and 6 bases from J, with 10 bases between. CDR1 MNHEY and CDR2 SVGAGI come from the germline V gene. The CDR3 here is CASTRAGEQYF. CDR3 coding DNA: TGTGCCAGCACTCGAGCGGGCGAGCAGTACTTC.

Notes on this clonotype: This may come from a read error, since a much larger clone is one base off. The chain combines TRBV12-3 or TRBV12-4 with TRBJ1-4, with D possibly matching TRBD1 (6 bases). The V end lost 6 bases, the J end lost 10 bases, and 24 bases lay between the germline ends. The CDR3 contains 16 residues. The CDR3 DNA follows: TGTGCCAGCAGCCCTAGGGCCGGGGGGCAGGGCGGAAAACTGTTTTTT. Residues: CASSPRAGGQGGKLFF.

The sample holds many counts of this clonotype. The V call is TRBV7-9, the J call TRBJ2-7, with unresolved D. The CDR3 totals 15 residues. Deletions cut 5 bases from V and 5 bases from J, with 19 bases between. Germline CDR1 SEHNR, CDR2 FQNEAQ (reference sequence). CDR3 nucleotides: TGTGCCAGCAGCCCCGCTGACTCCAAGGCCCACGAGCAGTACTTC. Protein product: CASSPADSKAHEQYF.

This clonotype was recorded at least ten times. The rearrangement joins TRBV15 to TRBJ2-1; the D gene is possibly TRBD2 (5 bases). V was cut by 5 bases and J by 6 bases, with 11 bases left in between. Germline V lookup: CDR1 LNHNV, CDR2 YYDKDF (reference sequence). CDR3 size: 13 residues. CDR3 residues: CATSPRESNEQFF. CDR3 DNA sequence: TGTGCCACCAGCCCCCGGGAAAGCAATGAGCAGTTCTTC.